Each of the 15 T cell receptor beta chains below was sequenced from the same sample in a study of read filtering for tumor transcriptome and immune sequencing. From around 440 ng of RNA, a library with molecular barcoded alpha/delta and beta/gamma adaptors was made. TCRdb reprocessed the reads with MiXCR, giving one entry per CDR3 protein. The profile shows more than 30,000 distinct CDR3 sequences, roughly 18% of them singletons. The specimen was a population of CD138-negative cells sorted from bone marrow. The source of these receptors is a donor at least 40 years old with multiple myeloma.

The sample holds many counts of this clonotype. This chain uses TRBV10-1 with TRBJ2-7, with a possible D match to TRBD1 (5 bases). V was trimmed by 5 bases and J by 2 bases, leaving 19 bases between them. The CDR3 loop spans 16 amino acids. Germline loops: CDR1 WNHNN, CDR2 SYGVQD (reference sequence). The DNA for the CDR3 is TGCGCCAGCAGTACAATCTCCAGGGTTATGCCCTACGAGCAGTACTTC. Protein: CASSTISRVMPYEQYF.

Turning to this clonotype: With only one base between it and a far larger clone, this is likely a read error. This sequence joins TRBV11-2 and TRBJ2-1; D possibly corresponds to TRBD1 (5 bases). The CDR3 loop spans 11 amino acids. Trimming left V 3 bases short and J 12 bases short, with 9 bases between. CDR1 is SGHAT and CDR2 is FQNNGV in the germline V gene. The CDR3 region has the DNA TGTGCCAGCAGCTTGACAGTCGGGCAGTTCTTC. The encoded protein is CASSLTVGQFF.

As concerns this clonotype: A far larger clone lies a single base away; this is likely a read error. This chain connects TRBV20-1 to TRBJ1-1; tentatively, D is TRBD1 (5 bases). The J call is uncertain, as TRBJ1-6 better fits the DNA end. The CDR3 length is 15 residues. Germline CDR1 and CDR2: DFQATT and SNEGSKA (reference sequence). For the CDR3, the DNA is TGCAGTGCTAGAGATAGTACCGGGTGGGGGTCACCCCTCCACTTT. It is translated as CSARDSTGWGSPLHF.

This chain joins TRBV27 and TRBJ2-3, with 8 positions matching TRBD2. Germline V gives CDR1 MNHEY, CDR2 SMNVEV (reference sequence). Trimming at V came to 3 bases and at J to 11 bases, leaving 16 bases not matched to a gene. The CDR3 is 16 amino acids. The CDR3 sequence: CASSFLGGVAGRWQYF. CDR3 DNA: TGTGCCAGCAGTTTCCTCGGAGGGGTAGCGGGACGATGGCAGTATTTT.

This clonotype was counted many times. The chain couples TRBV2 to TRBJ2-5, with D tentatively TRBD2 (5 bases). The germline CDR1 and CDR2 sequences are SNHLY and FYNNEI. V lost 5 bases, J lost 5 bases, and 6 bases lay in between. This CDR3 comprises 11 residues. This chain's CDR3 is CASSQRETQYF. The CDR3 DNA reads TGTGCCAGCAGTCAGCGGGAGACCCAGTACTTC.

This clonotype was found a few times. This chain joins TRBV4-1 and TRBJ2-1; D is ambiguous. Germline assignment: CDR1 MGHRA and CDR2 YSYEKL. This CDR3 region has 17 residues. V was cut by 4 bases and J by 5 bases, with 21 bases left in between. The CDR3 DNA is TGCGCCAGCAGCCTCCTACCACGGGCACCGATCGACAATGAGCAGTTCTTC. Residues: CASSLLPRAPIDNEQFF.

Many counts were recorded for this clonotype. The chain has TRBV6-1 and TRBJ2-2; D unclear. V lost 2 bases, J lost 6 bases, and 7 bases lay in between. Germline CDR1 and CDR2: MNHNS and SASEGT. The CDR3 is 13 amino acids. The CDR3: CASSEIGPGELFF. The CDR3 DNA sequence: TGTGCCAGCAGTGAAATTGGCCCCGGGGAGCTGTTTTTT.

This clonotype was detected many times. The genes are TRBV4-1 and TRBJ1-2; D uncertain. Germline CDR1 and CDR2: MGHRA and YSYEKL. The V and J ends lost 0 bases and 4 bases respectively, with 9 bases between them. The CDR3 is made up of 14 amino acids. CDR3: CASSQEVRSYGYTF. CDR3 coding DNA: TGCGCCAGCAGCCAAGAGGTCAGGTCCTATGGCTACACCTTC.

The table lists this clonotype with a few counts. The chain employs TRBV19 and TRBJ2-3, with TRBD1 matching over 12 bases. Losses at the gene ends were 5 bases for V and 5 bases for J; bases not matched to a gene: 5. CDR3 length: 15 residues. CDR1 is LNHDA, CDR2 SQIVND, per germline (reference sequence). CDR3 sequence (DNA): TGTGCCAGTAGTGATCGGGACAGGGGGCGAGATACGCAGTATTTT. Its translation: CASSDRDRGRDTQYF.

This clonotype showed up many times. This sequence joins TRBV7-9 and TRBJ2-7, with unresolved D. Trimming cost V 1 base and J 1 base, with 8 bases left between them. The CDR3 consists of 14 residues. The V gene's germline CDR1 is SEHNR and CDR2 FQNEAQ (reference sequence). The CDR3 DNA reads as TGTGCCAGCAGCTTAGGAGTGACTTCCTACGAGCAGTACTTC. It translates to CASSLGVTSYEQYF.

This clonotype is classed as medium-sized. The genes are TRBV7-9 and TRBJ1-6; possibly TRBD1 for D (6 bases). Germline CDR1 reads SEHNR; CDR2 reads FQNEAQ (reference sequence). The CDR3 has 14 amino acids. Trimming cost V 3 bases and J 9 bases, with 12 bases left between them. The CDR3 DNA is TGTGCCAGCAGCTTTGGGAGGGGGGGTTCACCCCTCCACTTT. Its protein product is CASSFGRGGSPLHF. Filled out from reference TRBV7-9 and TRBJ1-6, the complete variable domain reads DTGVSQNPRHKITKRGQNVTFRCDPISEHNRLYWYRQTLGQGPEFLTYFQNEAQLEKSRLLSDRFSAERPKGSFSTLEIQRTEQGDSAMYLCASSFGRGGSPLHFGNGTRLTVT.

This clonotype was counted at least ten times. The genes are TRBV7-9 and TRBJ1-1; D is perhaps TRBD1 (6 bases). The germline gives CDR1 SEHNR, CDR2 FQNEAQ (reference sequence). Trimming stripped 5 bases from V and 4 bases from J, with 17 bases between. The CDR3 runs to 15 residues. The CDR3 DNA sequence: TGTGCCAGCAGCCGAACGGGGGGCGGACGCACTGAAGCTTTCTTT. Translated, it gives CASSRTGGGRTEAFF.

This clonotype was counted ten times or more. This rearrangement joins TRBV27 to TRBJ1-1; D is possibly TRBD1 (6 bases). Germline V gene sequence: CDR1 MNHEY, CDR2 SMNVEV (reference sequence). The CDR3 extends over 12 amino acids. The V end lost 5 bases, the J end lost 6 bases, and 10 bases lay between the germline ends. CDR3 bases: TGTGCCAGCAGTCCAAACAGGGCTGAAGCTTTCTTT. Protein: CASSPNRAEAFF.

In its sample, this clonotype was seen many times. CDR3 sequence (DNA): TGTGCCACCAGTGATCGCATGGACAGGGGGCGTGCGGAGACCCAGTACTTC. Its protein is CATSDRMDRGRAETQYF. This chain uses TRBV24-1 with TRBJ2-5, with TRBD1 matching over 11 bases. V trimming: 3 bases; J trimming: 5 bases; junction bases outside the gene matches: 10. From germline, CDR1 is KGHDR and CDR2 SFDVKD. The CDR3 consists of 17 residues.

The sample holds many counts of this clonotype. The rearrangement joins TRBV6-6 to TRBJ2-1; D may be TRBD2 (6 bases). Germline assignment: CDR1 MNHNY and CDR2 SVGAGI (reference sequence). CDR3 size: 15 residues. V was shortened by 10 bases and J by 3 bases, with 19 bases between the two germline ends. CDR3 amino acids: CATHPLATIYNEQFF. CDR3 DNA sequence: TGTGCCACCCATCCGCTAGCGACGATCTACAATGAGCAGTTCTTC.